The clone carrying this TCR beta chain has only a few counts. This specimen comes from a study of blood T cell repertoires in COVID-19. Study overall: Both acute and convalescent COVID-19 samples were obtained from the United States, Italy and Spain. Sample material is recorded as cDNA or gDNA derived from T cells, B-cell-depleted T cells, or PBMCs.

In the authors' methods: Amplification of reference gene primers provided the estimated nucleated cell counts. The repertoire was sequenced with immunoSEQ multiplex PCR; TCRdb's copy has only in-frame clones and lacks some. The DNA gave D and trimming, while V, J and clone size come from that table. This table has fewer than 120,000 clones, roughly four fifths appearing once. The V gene lost 1 base and the J gene lost 8 bases, with 14 bases spanning the gap. Germline lookup yields CDR1 SEHNR and CDR2 FQNEAQ (reference sequence). The CDR3 contains 15 residues. V is TRBV7-9 and J is TRBJ1-4, with D maybe TRBD1 (6 bases). The sample taken for sequencing was peripheral blood. The TCR originated in an older woman with acute or convalescent COVID-19. The CDR3 DNA follows: TGTGCCAGCAGCTTAGAACAGGGTTCGAGCGAAAAACTGTTTTTT. It yields the protein CASSLEQGSSEKLFF.